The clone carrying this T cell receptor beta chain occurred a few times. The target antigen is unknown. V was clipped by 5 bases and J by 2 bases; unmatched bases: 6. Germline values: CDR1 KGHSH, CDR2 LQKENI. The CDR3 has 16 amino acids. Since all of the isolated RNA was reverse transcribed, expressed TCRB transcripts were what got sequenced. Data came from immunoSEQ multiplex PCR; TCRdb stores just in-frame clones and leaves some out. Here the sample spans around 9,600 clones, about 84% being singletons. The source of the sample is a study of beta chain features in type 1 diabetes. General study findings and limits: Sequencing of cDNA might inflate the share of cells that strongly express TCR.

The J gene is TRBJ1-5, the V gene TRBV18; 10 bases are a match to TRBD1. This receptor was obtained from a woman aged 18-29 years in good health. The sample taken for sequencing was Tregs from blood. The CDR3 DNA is TGTGCCAGCTCAATTGCCGGGACAGGGGGCAATCAGCCCCAGCATTTT. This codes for CASSIAGTGGNQPQHF.